A single sample is the source of the 5 T cell receptor beta chains below, sequenced in a study of technical replicates of blood from a handful of donors. Clones were read by immunoSEQ multiplex PCR, and TCRdb kept only the in-frame ones, dropping some. The sample has around 72,000 clones, roughly 92% seen once. The specimen sequenced was PBMCs. The receptors originated from a human donor in good health. Some clones in this sample may be carry-over from other donors' samples.

The gene calls are TRBV5-1 and TRBJ2-1, with TRBD2 matching over 9 bases. The CDR3 has 16 residues. CDR1 and CDR2 from the germline V gene are SGHRS and YFSETQ. The V segment lost 4 bases and the J segment 12 bases; nucleotides outside the gene matches: 17. CDR3 nucleotide sequence: TGCGCCAGCAGCATAACCGGGGGCGGGAGGGCCACCGGGCAGTTCTTC. This translates into CASSITGGGRATGQFF.

V is TRBV2 and J is TRBJ2-7; the match to TRBD1 covers 8 bases. The CDR3 runs to 14 residues. Trimming removed 4 bases from V and 2 bases from J; junction bases left unmatched: 4. Germline lookup yields CDR1 SNHLY and CDR2 FYNNEI. As DNA, the CDR3 is TGTGCCAGCAGTGCCGGGACAGGCGCCTACGAGCAGTACTTC. Amino acid sequence: CASSAGTGAYEQYF.

The CDR3 loop is CASSQASGRAGANVLTF. The CDR3 nucleotides are TGTGCCAGCAGCCAGGCTAGCGGGAGAGCTGGGGCCAACGTCCTGACTTTC. The chain employs TRBV2 and TRBJ2-6; TRBD2 aligns across 10 bases. This CDR3 is built from 17 residues. Germline V lookup: CDR1 SNHLY, CDR2 FYNNEI. V shed 6 bases, J shed 2 bases, and the junction held 7 bases outside the gene matches.

This rearrangement joins TRBV19 to TRBJ2-3; 11 bases map to TRBD1. Germline trimming cut 6 bases from V and 9 bases from J; bases unmatched to any gene: 17. The CDR3 has 17 amino acids. Germline loops: CDR1 LNHDA, CDR2 SQIVND (reference sequence). As DNA, the CDR3 is TGTGCCAGTAGACCCGGGACAGGGGGGTTAGCGGGAGAGACGCAGTATTTT. Residues: CASRPGTGGLAGETQYF.

This clone has a single count. In nucleotides, the CDR3 is TGTGCCAGCAGACCCCGACAGATATATGGCTACACCTTC. This gives the protein CASRPRQIYGYTF. This rearrangement joins TRBV6-5 to TRBJ1-2; perhaps TRBD1 as D (5 bases). Trimming took off 6 bases at V and 5 bases at J, with 13 bases between the two ends. Germline V gives CDR1 MNHEY, CDR2 SVGAGI. The CDR3 is made up of 13 amino acids.